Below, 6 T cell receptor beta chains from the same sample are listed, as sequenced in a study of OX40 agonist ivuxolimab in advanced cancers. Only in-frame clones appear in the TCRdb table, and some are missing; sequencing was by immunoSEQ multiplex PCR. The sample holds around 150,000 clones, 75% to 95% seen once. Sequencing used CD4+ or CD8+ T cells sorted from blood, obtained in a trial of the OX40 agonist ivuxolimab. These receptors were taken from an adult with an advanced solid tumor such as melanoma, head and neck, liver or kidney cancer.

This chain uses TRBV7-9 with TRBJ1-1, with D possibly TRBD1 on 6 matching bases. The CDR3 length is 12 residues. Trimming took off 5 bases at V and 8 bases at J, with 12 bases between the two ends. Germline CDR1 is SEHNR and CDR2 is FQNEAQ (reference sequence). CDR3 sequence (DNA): TGTGCCAGCAGCCCCGAGACAGGAGAAGCTTTCTTT. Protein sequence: CASSPETGEAFF.

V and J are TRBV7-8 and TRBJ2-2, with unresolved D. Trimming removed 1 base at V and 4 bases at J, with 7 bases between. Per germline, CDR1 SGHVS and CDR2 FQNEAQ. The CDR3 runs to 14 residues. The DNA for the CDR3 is TGTGCCAGCAGCTTAGTGGGTACCACCGGGGAGCTGTTTTTT. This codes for CASSLVGTTGELFF.

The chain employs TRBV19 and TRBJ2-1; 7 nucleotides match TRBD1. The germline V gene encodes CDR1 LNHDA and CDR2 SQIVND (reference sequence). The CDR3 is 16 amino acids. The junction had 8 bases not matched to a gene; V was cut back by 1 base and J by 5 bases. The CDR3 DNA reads TGTGCCAGTAGTATAGCCCCGGGACAGAGAGACAATGAGCAGTTCTTC. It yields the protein CASSIAPGQRDNEQFF.

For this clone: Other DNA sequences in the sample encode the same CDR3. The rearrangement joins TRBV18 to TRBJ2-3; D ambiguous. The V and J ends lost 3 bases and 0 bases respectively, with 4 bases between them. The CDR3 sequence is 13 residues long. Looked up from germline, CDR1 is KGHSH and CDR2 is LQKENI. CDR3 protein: CASSPPSTDTQYF. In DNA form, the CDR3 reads TGTGCCAGCTCACCTCCTAGCACAGATACGCAGTATTTT.

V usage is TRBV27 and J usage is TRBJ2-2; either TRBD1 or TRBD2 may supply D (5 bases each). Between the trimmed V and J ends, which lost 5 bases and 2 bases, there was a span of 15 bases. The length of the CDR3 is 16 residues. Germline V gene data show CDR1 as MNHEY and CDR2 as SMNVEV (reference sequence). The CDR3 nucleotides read TGTGCCAGCAGTCGATACGGGACCGTCAACACCGGGGAGCTGTTTTTT. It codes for CASSRYGTVNTGELFF.

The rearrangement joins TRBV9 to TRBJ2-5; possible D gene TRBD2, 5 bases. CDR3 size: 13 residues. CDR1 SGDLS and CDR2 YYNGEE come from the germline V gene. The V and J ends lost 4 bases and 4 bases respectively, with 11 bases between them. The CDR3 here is CASSTREGETQYF. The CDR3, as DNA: TGTGCCAGCAGCACACGCGAGGGAGAGACCCAGTACTTC.